A selection of T cell receptor beta chains follows, all from one sample in a study of Tregs in tolerant kidney transplant recipients. Data came from immunoSEQ multiplex PCR; TCRdb stores just in-frame clones and leaves some out. In the table there are around 52,000 clones, about four fifths of which are singletons. Sequenced sample: CD4+ T cells from blood. All receptors derive from a human donor in good health. CDR3s include the opening cysteine and the closing phenylalanine or tryptophan. Each record gives: V gene, D gene, clone size, J gene, CDR3 DNA, CDR3 protein. The D gene is left open where the match is weak. A row's size may be missing; if present it is once, few, many or a size class.

V gene: TRBV7-9
D gene: -
clone size: -
J gene: TRBJ1-6
CDR3 DNA: TGTGCCAGCAGCTTTGTGGGGTCGACCCTTACTATTAATTCACCCCTCCACTTT
CDR3 protein: CASSFVGSTLTINSPLHF

V gene: TRBV7-2
D gene: -
clone size: once
J gene: TRBJ1-5
CDR3 DNA: TGTGCCAGCAGCTCTGACAGCAATCAGCCCCAGCATTTT
CDR3 protein: CASSSDSNQPQHF

V gene: TRBV5-6
D gene: TRBD1
clone size: -
J gene: TRBJ2-1
CDR3 DNA: TGTGCCAGCAGCCCCGGACAGGGATGGGGCGTAAAGAGGGGGTTCTTC
CDR3 protein: CASSPGQGWGVKRGFF

V gene: TRBV5-5
D gene: -
clone size: once
J gene: TRBJ2-1
CDR3 DNA: TGTGCCAGCGCCCCCGGGGTGGGACCCTACAATGAGCAGTTCTTC
CDR3 protein: CASAPGVGPYNEQFF

V gene: TRBV5-4
D gene: -
clone size: -
J gene: TRBJ1-1
CDR3 DNA: TGTGCCAGCAGCTTGAGGGCCGAAAACACTGAAGCTTTCTTT
CDR3 protein: CASSLRAENTEAFF

V gene: TRBV5-4
D gene: -
clone size: -
J gene: TRBJ2-7
CDR3 DNA: TGTGCCAGCAGCCTCCAGGGGTTGAGGGTCGAGCAGTACTTC
CDR3 protein: CASSLQGLRVEQYF

V gene: TRBV23-1
D gene: -
clone size: -
J gene: TRBJ2-6
CDR3 DNA: TGCGCCAGCAGTCAGAAGGGGGCGGGGTGCTCTGGGGCCAACGTCCTGACTTTC
CDR3 protein: CASSQKGAGCSGANVLTF

V gene: TRBV5-1
D gene: TRBD1
clone size: -
J gene: TRBJ2-3
CDR3 DNA: TGCGCCAGCAGGCAAGGGACAGCCTCAGATACGCAGTATTTT
CDR3 protein: CASRQGTASDTQYF

V gene: TRBV5-1
D gene: TRBD1
clone size: -
J gene: TRBJ2-3
CDR3 DNA: TGCGCCAGCAAAGGACAGGCCAGCACAGATACGCAGTATTTT
CDR3 protein: CASKGQASTDTQYF

V gene: TRBV2
D gene: TRBD2
clone size: -
J gene: TRBJ2-7
CDR3 DNA: TGTGCCAGCGAGGGACTAGCGGGGCCCCCCTACGAGCAGTACTTC
CDR3 protein: CASEGLAGPPYEQYF

V gene: TRBV6-1
D gene: TRBD1
clone size: -
J gene: TRBJ2-3
CDR3 DNA: TGTGCCAGCGGGTCGACAGGGTCCAATACGCAGTATTTT
CDR3 protein: CASGSTGSNTQYF

V gene: TRBV5-1
D gene: TRBD1
clone size: -
J gene: TRBJ2-5
CDR3 DNA: TGCGCCAGCGTCGCCGGGACAGGGGGCGAGACCCAGTACTTC
CDR3 protein: CASVAGTGGETQYF

V gene: TRBV15
D gene: -
clone size: -
J gene: TRBJ2-5
CDR3 DNA: TGTGCCACCAGCAGAGATCGGCAGGGTGGGGAGACCCAGTACTTC
CDR3 protein: CATSRDRQGGETQYF

V gene: TRBV5-1
D gene: -
clone size: -
J gene: TRBJ2-3
CDR3 DNA: TGCGCCAGCAGCTCCGGGACGAGAAGCACAGATACGCAGTATTTT
CDR3 protein: CASSSGTRSTDTQYF

V gene: TRBV15
D gene: TRBD2
clone size: -
J gene: TRBJ2-4
CDR3 DNA: TGTGCCACCAGCAGAGACCCCGGAGCGGGACCGAGCGCCAAAAACATTCAGTACTTC
CDR3 protein: CATSRDPGAGPSAKNIQYF

V gene: TRBV19
D gene: TRBD1
clone size: few
J gene: TRBJ1-5
CDR3 DNA: TGTGCCAGTAGTATTGGGACAGGGGCTAGCAATCAGCCCCAGCATTTT
CDR3 protein: CASSIGTGASNQPQHF

V gene: TRBV6-5
D gene: TRBD1
clone size: -
J gene: TRBJ1-2
CDR3 DNA: TGTGCCAGCAGCCGTCCCGGGACAGGGGGAGGCTACACCTTC
CDR3 protein: CASSRPGTGGGYTF

V gene: TRBV2
D gene: -
clone size: -
J gene: TRBJ2-1
CDR3 DNA: TGTGCCAGCAGCGGGGCGGCCCAGGGGCGGGAGCAGTTCTTC
CDR3 protein: CASSGAAQGREQFF

V gene: TRBV14
D gene: TRBD2
clone size: once
J gene: TRBJ2-1
CDR3 DNA: TGTGCCAGCAAAATCACTAGCGTTAATGAGCAGTTCTTC
CDR3 protein: CASKITSVNEQFF

V gene: TRBV23-1
D gene: -
clone size: -
J gene: TRBJ1-5
CDR3 DNA: TGCGCCAGCAGTCAACTCCGCTTCCAGGGGCGGCAGCCCCAGCATTTT
CDR3 protein: CASSQLRFQGRQPQHF

V gene: TRBV6-5
D gene: TRBD2
clone size: -
J gene: TRBJ2-4
CDR3 DNA: TGTGCCAGCAGTAAGCGGGGAGAAAACATTCAGTACTTC
CDR3 protein: CASSKRGENIQYF

V gene: TRBV7-2
D gene: -
clone size: -
J gene: TRBJ1-5
CDR3 DNA: TGTGCCAGCAGCTCGGGCCTTAGCAATCAGCCCCAGCATTTT
CDR3 protein: CASSSGLSNQPQHF

V gene: TRBV30
D gene: -
clone size: -
J gene: TRBJ1-2
CDR3 DNA: TGTGCGGGGGGAAGGGACTATGGCTACACCTTC
CDR3 protein: CAGGRDYGYTF

V gene: TRBV5-6
D gene: -
clone size: once
J gene: TRBJ2-7
CDR3 DNA: TGTGCCAGCAGCAAGCTTGGCTTCAGGGGCCCATCCTACGAGCAGTACTTC
CDR3 protein: CASSKLGFRGPSYEQYF

V gene: TRBV19
D gene: TRBD1
clone size: -
J gene: TRBJ2-5
CDR3 DNA: TGTGCCAGTCGGGGACAGCTAGTACAAGAGACCCAGTACTTC
CDR3 protein: CASRGQLVQETQYF

V gene: TRBV18
D gene: -
clone size: -
J gene: TRBJ2-1
CDR3 DNA: TGTGCCAGCTCACGGGAGTCCTACAATGAGCAGTTCTTC
CDR3 protein: CASSRESYNEQFF

V gene: TRBV7-2
D gene: -
clone size: -
J gene: TRBJ2-1
CDR3 DNA: TGTGCCAGCAGCTTAGACGGGATTCACAATGAGCAGTTCTTC
CDR3 protein: CASSLDGIHNEQFF

V gene: TRBV5-6
D gene: TRBD2
clone size: few
J gene: TRBJ2-5
CDR3 DNA: TGTGCCAGCAGCTTGTTGACTAGCGTAAAAGAGACCCAGTACTTC
CDR3 protein: CASSLLTSVKETQYF

V gene: TRBV27
D gene: -
clone size: -
J gene: TRBJ1-2
CDR3 DNA: TGTGCCAGCAGTCCTCGTGGGGGGAGGTACTATGGCTACACCTTC
CDR3 protein: CASSPRGGRYYGYTF

V gene: TRBV19
D gene: TRBD2
clone size: -
J gene: TRBJ2-1
CDR3 DNA: TGTGCCAGTAGTTTCCCGAGCGGGAGCTCCTACAATGAGCAGTTCTTC
CDR3 protein: CASSFPSGSSYNEQFF